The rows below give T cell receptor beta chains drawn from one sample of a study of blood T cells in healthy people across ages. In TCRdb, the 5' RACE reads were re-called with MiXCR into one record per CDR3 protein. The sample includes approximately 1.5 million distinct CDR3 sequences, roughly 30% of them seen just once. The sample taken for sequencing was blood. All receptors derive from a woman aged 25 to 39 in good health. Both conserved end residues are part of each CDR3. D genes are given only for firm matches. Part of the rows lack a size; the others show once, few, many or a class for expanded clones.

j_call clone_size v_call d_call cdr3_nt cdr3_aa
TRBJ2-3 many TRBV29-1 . TGCAGCGTTGAAGACTGGCAGACGACTAGCACAGATACGCAGTATTTT CSVEDWQTTSTDTQYF
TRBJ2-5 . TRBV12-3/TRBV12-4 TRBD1 TGTGCCAGCAGGGTTGGGACAGGGGGCGACGAGACCCAGTACTTC CASRVGTGGDETQYF
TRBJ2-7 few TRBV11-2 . TGTGCCAGCAGCTTAGGATCCTGGATCTACGAGCAGTACTTC CASSLGSWIYEQYF
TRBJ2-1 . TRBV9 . TGTGCCAGCAGCGTAGTTGGGGGGGCCTTCAATGAGCAGTTCTTC CASSVVGGAFNEQFF
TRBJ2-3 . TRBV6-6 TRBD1 TGTGCCAGCAGTTACCCCAGGGGGCAAGGCACAGATACGCAGTATTTT CASSYPRGQGTDTQYF
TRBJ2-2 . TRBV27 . TGTGCCAGCAGTTTAAATGGCCGGAGGAACACCGGGGAGCTGTTTTTT CASSLNGRRNTGELFF
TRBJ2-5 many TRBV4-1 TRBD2 TGCGCCAGCAGCTCCTCCGGGACTAGCGGGCAAGGGTCCCAGTACTTC CASSSSGTSGQGSQYF
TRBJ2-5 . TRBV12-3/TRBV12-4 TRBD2 TGTGCCAGCAGTCGACTAGCGGGGGGGTCCCAGTACTTC CASSRLAGGSQYF
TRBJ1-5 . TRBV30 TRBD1 TGTGCCTGGAGACCTCGAAGGACAGGGGTGAGACAGCCCCAGCATTTT CAWRPRRTGVRQPQHF
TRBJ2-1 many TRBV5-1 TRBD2 TGCGCCAGCAGGACTAGCGGGGGACGGTACAATGAGCAGTTCTTC CASRTSGGRYNEQFF
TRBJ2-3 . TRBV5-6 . TGTGCCAGCAGCTTGAGGGGAGTCCCTAGCATAGATACGCAGTATTTT CASSLRGVPSIDTQYF
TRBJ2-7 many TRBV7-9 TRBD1 TGTGCCAGCAGCTTGGGACAGCAATACGAGCAGTACTTC CASSLGQQYEQYF
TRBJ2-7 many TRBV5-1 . TGCGCCAGCAGCTTGGCGGGAGTCAGTCCGGGGAAGCAGTACTTC CASSLAGVSPGKQYF
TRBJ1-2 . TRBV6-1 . TGTGCCAGCAGTGAAGCAGGAGGGATGGGGAGCGGCTACACCTTC CASSEAGGMGSGYTF
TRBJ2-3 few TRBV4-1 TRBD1 TGCGCCAGCAGCCCGGGACAGAAGAGCACAGATACGCAGTATTTT CASSPGQKSTDTQYF
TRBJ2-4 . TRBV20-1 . TGCAGTGCTCCTTTTAGGGGTGACATTCAGTACTTC CSAPFRGDIQYF
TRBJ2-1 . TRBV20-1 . TGCAGTGCTAGATGGGGAGCTGGAAATGAGCAGTTCTTC CSARWGAGNEQFF
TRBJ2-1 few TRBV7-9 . TGTGCCAGCACCCGGGACGGAGACAATGAGCAGTTCTTC CASTRDGDNEQFF